Below are 26 T cell receptor beta chains sequenced from a single sample in a study of beta chain features in type 1 diabetes. What was sequenced were expressed TCRB transcripts, since all of the isolated RNA had been reverse transcribed. Only in-frame clones appear in the TCRdb table, and some are missing; sequencing was by immunoSEQ multiplex PCR. The top ten hold about 0.61% of the sample, which has 150,000 or so clones, 9.2% seen once. Sequenced: central memory CD4+ T cells from blood. These receptors were collected from a man between 18 and 29 years old in good health.

In its sample, this clone was seen a few times. This sequence joins TRBV11-2 and TRBJ2-2; possibly TRBD1 for D (8 bases). Germline V gene data show CDR1 as SGHAT and CDR2 as FQNNGV. The CDR3 sequence is 14 residues long. Trimming stripped 8 bases from V and 7 bases from J, with 17 bases between. The CDR3 DNA reads TGTGCCAGCGAAGACAGGGGAGGGAACGGGGAGCTGTTTTTT. Translating it yields CASEDRGGNGELFF. Looking up the rest from reference TRBV11-2 and TRBJ2-2 gives the full variable domain: EAGVAQSPRYKIIEKRQSVAFWCNPISGHATLYWYQQILGQGPKLLIQFQNNGVVDDSQLPKDRFSAERLKGVDSTLKIQPAKLEDSAVYLCASEDRGGNGELFFGEGSRLTVL.

This clone was detected only a few times. The J gene is TRBJ2-1, the V gene TRBV9; 10 bases are a match to TRBD2. CDR1 SGDLS and CDR2 YYNGEE come from the germline V gene. The CDR3 loop spans 15 amino acids. V lost 6 bases, J lost 3 bases, and 6 bases stayed unmatched. Here the CDR3 reads CASTYSGGHYNEQFF. The CDR3 coding sequence is TGTGCCAGCACCTATAGCGGGGGGCACTACAATGAGCAGTTCTTC.

This clone was observed a few times. The CDR3 region has the DNA TGCGCCAGCAGCTCGACAGGGAGCAGCTACAATGAGCAGTTCTTC. Translation: CASSSTGSSYNEQFF. V usage is TRBV5-1 and J usage is TRBJ2-1; 7 bases are a match to TRBD1. The V gene end was trimmed by 3 bases and the J gene end by 3 bases; junction bases not matched to a gene: 6. This CDR3 has 15 amino acids. Germline V gene lookup returns CDR1 SGHRS and CDR2 YFSETQ.

The chain is built from TRBV28 and TRBJ1-5; 7 positions agree with TRBD1. With V trimmed by 3 bases and J by 3 bases, 8 bases remained unmatched. The CDR3 length is 16 residues. Per the germline V gene, CDR1 is MDHEN and CDR2 is SYDVKM. The CDR3 DNA follows: TGTGCCAGCAGTTTCCGGGACAGTTACCCCAATCAGCCCCAGCATTTT. As protein: CASSFRDSYPNQPQHF.

This chain connects TRBV18 to TRBJ2-1, with 8 nucleotides matching TRBD2. Trimming cost V 2 bases and J 9 bases; bases outside gene matches: 12. Germline values: CDR1 KGHSH, CDR2 LQKENI. The CDR3 consists of 16 residues. The CDR3 spells CASSPFFGGGLVEQFF. As DNA, the CDR3 is TGTGCCAGCTCACCATTTTTCGGGGGGGGCCTGGTTGAGCAGTTCTTC.

The sample holds a few counts of this clone. At the DNA level, this CDR3 is encoded by other sequences in the same sample as well. The chain combines TRBV6-5 with TRBJ1-1; D not certain. The V end lost 5 bases, the J end lost 7 bases, and 8 bases lay between the germline ends. There are 11 residues in the CDR3. CDR1 is MNHEY and CDR2 is SVGAGI in the germline V gene. The CDR3 spells CASSERVEAFF. In DNA, the CDR3 is TGTGCCAGCAGTGAGCGGGTTGAAGCTTTCTTT.

This clone was seen more than once but under ten times. The chain has TRBV7-9 and TRBJ2-7, with 9 bases matching TRBD2. J gave up 6 bases and V 1 base, and 4 bases lay outside the gene matches. Looked up from germline, CDR1 is SEHNR and CDR2 is FQNEAQ (reference sequence). The CDR3 extends over 14 amino acids. The chain's CDR3 is CASSLGGGASEQYF. As DNA, the CDR3 is TGTGCCAGCAGCTTAGGCGGGGGGGCGTCCGAGCAGTACTTC.

V is TRBV18 and J is TRBJ1-2; 7 bases are a match to TRBD1. Looked up from germline, CDR1 is KGHSH and CDR2 is LQKENI. This CDR3 comprises 15 residues. V gave up 0 bases and J gave up 8 bases; unmatched junction bases: 9. CDR3 in DNA: TGTGCCAGCTCACCACCTGGCGACAGGGATAGGGGCTACACCTTC. Amino acids: CASSPPGDRDRGYTF.

This clone was seen more than once but under ten times. This sample also contains other DNA sequences that code for the same CDR3. The chain employs TRBV30 and TRBJ1-6; unclear D gene. This CDR3 has 13 residues. Per the germline V gene, CDR1 is GTSNPN and CDR2 is SVGIG (reference sequence). Trimming took off 0 bases at V and 7 bases at J, with 7 bases between the two ends. The CDR3 region has the DNA TGTGCCTGGAGTGTCCGAGGAAATTCACCCCTCCACTTT. It is translated as CAWSVRGNSPLHF.

On this clone itself: Other DNA sequences from this sample encode an identical CDR3 as well. V is TRBV7-2 and J is TRBJ2-7, with 15 bases lining up with TRBD2. CDR3 size: 18 residues. Per germline, CDR1 SGHTA and CDR2 FQGNSA. Trimming at V came to 2 bases and at J to 2 bases, leaving 7 bases not matched to a gene. CDR3 sequence reads: CASSLTGLAGGTTYEQYF. Written as DNA, the CDR3 is TGTGCCAGCAGCTTAACAGGACTAGCGGGGGGGACCACCTACGAGCAGTACTTC.

The J gene is TRBJ2-5, the V gene TRBV4-1, with 10 bases aligning to TRBD2. CDR1 and CDR2 (germline): MGHRA, YSYEKL. The CDR3 contains 15 residues. V trimming: 2 bases; J trimming: 5 bases; junction bases outside the gene matches: 5. CDR3 loop: CASSQQLAGWETQYF. CDR3 nucleotides: TGCGCCAGCAGCCAACAACTAGCGGGGTGGGAGACCCAGTACTTC.

The CDR3 coding sequence is TGTGCCAGCAGGCCCAAGGGACAGGAAAATTCACCCCTCCACTTT. Its translation: CASRPKGQENSPLHF. This chain uses TRBV11-2 with TRBJ1-6, with 8 bases fitting TRBD1. Germline V gives CDR1 SGHAT, CDR2 FQNNGV. The CDR3 has 15 residues. V gave up 6 bases and J gave up 7 bases; unmatched junction bases: 8.

The rearrangement uses TRBV6-1 and TRBJ2-5; D is uncertain. Matching the DNA end better, TRBJ2-7 makes the J call doubtful. The length of the CDR3 is 13 residues. Germline V gene sequence: CDR1 MNHNS, CDR2 SASEGT. CDR3 sequence (DNA): TGTGCCAGCAGTGAGAAGATCTCCTACGAGCAGTACTTC. Translating gives CASSEKISYEQYF.

This clone has a handful of counts. The chain recombines TRBV6-1 with TRBJ1-2; D gene unclear. Trimming took 4 bases from V and 4 from J, leaving 7 bases between them. The CDR3 covers 12 residues. The germline CDR1 and CDR2 sequences are MNHNS and SASEGT. CDR3 coding DNA: TGTGCCAGCAGTGCCTATTCCTATGGCTACACCTTC. Translating it yields CASSAYSYGYTF.

The sample holds a few counts of this clone. The chain uses TRBV5-1 and TRBJ2-2; 9 bases align to TRBD2. Germline CDR1 is SGHRS and CDR2 is YFSETQ. The CDR3 is 15 amino acids. Trimming cost V 1 base and J 4 bases; bases outside gene matches: 2. CDR3 DNA: TGCGCCAGCAGCTTGCAAGCGGGGGGCACCGGGGAGCTGTTTTTT. The encoded protein is CASSLQAGGTGELFF.

This clone was picked up a small number of times. The rearrangement uses TRBV7-2 and TRBJ1-2; the D gene is possibly TRBD1 (5 bases). Germline V gene sequence: CDR1 SGHTA, CDR2 FQGNSA. This CDR3 region has 13 residues. V was clipped by 1 base and J by 3 bases, with 6 bases between them. The CDR3 reads CASSLVQDYGYTF. CDR3 nucleotide sequence: TGTGCCAGCAGCTTAGTACAGGACTATGGCTACACCTTC.

In this sample, this clone turned up a few times. The chain couples TRBV18 to TRBJ2-2, with D possibly matching TRBD1 (6 bases). The CDR3 covers 15 residues. The germline V gene has CDR1 KGHSH and CDR2 LQKENI. V gave up 5 bases and J gave up 1 base, with 11 bases separating them. The CDR3 region is CASSVETGNTGELFF. CDR3 DNA: TGTGCCAGCTCAGTGGAGACAGGGAACACCGGGGAGCTGTTTTTT.

This clone was detected only a few times. The rearrangement joins TRBV11-2 to TRBJ2-6; 7 positions match TRBD1. Germline CDR1 and CDR2: SGHAT and FQNNGV. CDR3 size: 15 residues. Trimming removed 4 bases from V and 2 bases from J; junction bases left unmatched: 2. DNA for the CDR3: TGTGCCAGCAGCTCCCAGGGGGCTGGGGCCAACGTCCTGACTTTC. Translating gives CASSSQGAGANVLTF.

This clone was seen a handful of times. J is TRBJ1-5 and V is TRBV7-9; perhaps TRBD1 as D (5 bases). Trimming took 0 bases from V and 3 from J, leaving 6 bases between them. The CDR3 contains 14 residues. Germline V gene sequence: CDR1 SEHNR, CDR2 FQNEAQ (reference sequence). CDR3 bases: TGTGCCAGCAGCTTAGCAGGGGTCAATCAGCCCCAGCATTTT. Protein: CASSLAGVNQPQHF.

The V gene is TRBV7-9, the J gene TRBJ2-3; tentatively, D is TRBD2 (6 bases). This CDR3 is built from 14 residues. Germline CDR1 reads SEHNR; CDR2 reads FQNEAQ (reference sequence). The V and J ends lost 4 bases and 1 base respectively, with 9 bases between them. The DNA of the CDR3 is TGTGCCAGCAGCTGGTGGGGGGGCACAGATACGCAGTATTTT. This sequence encodes CASSWWGGTDTQYF. Full variable domain (outside the CDR3, taken from reference TRBV7-9 and TRBJ2-3): DTGVSQNPRHKITKRGQNVTFRCDPISEHNRLYWYRQTLGQGPEFLTYFQNEAQLEKSRLLSDRFSAERPKGSFSTLEIQRTEQGDSAMYLCASSWWGGTDTQYFGPGTRLTVL.

This clone was counted between two and nine times. The chain recombines TRBV18 with TRBJ2-1, with a weak D call TRBD2 (6 bases). V lost 3 bases and J 3 bases, leaving 12 bases between the germline ends. In germline, CDR1 is KGHSH, CDR2 LQKENI. The CDR3 contains 15 residues. In nucleotides, the CDR3 is TGTGCCAGCTCACCTAGCTGGGGGGACTACAATGAGCAGTTCTTC. It specifies CASSPSWGDYNEQFF. The entire variable domain, with the rest obtained from reference TRBV18 and TRBJ2-1, is as follows: NAGVMQNPRHLVRRRGQEARLRCSPMKGHSHVYWYRQLPEEGLKFMVYLQKENIIDESGMPKERFSAEFPKEGPSILRIQQVVRGDSAAYFCASSPSWGDYNEQFFGPGTRLTVL.

This clone was counted between two and nine times. CDR3 sequence reads: CASSDAGTGNTIYF. CDR3 in DNA: TGTGCCAGCAGTGACGCGGGAACTGGAAACACCATATATTTT. The chain couples TRBV2 to TRBJ1-3; no clear D gene. There are 14 residues in the CDR3. Germline values: CDR1 SNHLY, CDR2 FYNNEI. Trimming removed 3 bases at V and 2 bases at J, with 8 bases between.

This clone has a handful of counts. The J gene is TRBJ2-2, the V gene TRBV7-2; 12 bases align to TRBD2. The CDR3 is made up of 16 amino acids. Trimming at V came to 5 bases and at J to 6 bases, leaving 7 bases not matched to a gene. Germline CDR1 SGHTA, CDR2 FQGNSA. DNA of the CDR3: TGTGCCAGCAGCATCCCTAGCGGGGGGGCCGCCGGGGAGCTGTTTTTT. This gives the protein CASSIPSGGAAGELFF.

The V call is TRBV7-2, the J call TRBJ2-2; TRBD1 aligns across 8 bases. The CDR3 extends over 16 amino acids. J was trimmed by 1 base and V by 0 bases; bases with no gene match: 1. Germline CDR1 is SGHTA and CDR2 is FQGNSA. In DNA, the CDR3 is TGTGCCAGCAGCTTAGCCGGGACAGGGAACACCGGGGAGCTGTTTTTT. Translation gives CASSLAGTGNTGELFF.

The V call is TRBV9, the J call TRBJ1-6, with D perhaps TRBD1 (6 bases). The V gene's germline CDR1 is SGDLS and CDR2 YYNGEE. The CDR3 loop spans 15 amino acids. V dropped 3 bases and J dropped 2 bases, with 9 bases sitting between them. CDR3: CASSARGTYNSPLHF. The CDR3 bases are TGTGCCAGCAGCGCCAGGGGAACCTATAATTCACCCCTCCACTTT.

The rearrangement links TRBV19 to TRBJ2-7, with 7 bases lining up with TRBD2. V was pared by 10 bases and J by 4 bases, with 7 bases of the junction left unmatched. The germline gives CDR1 LNHDA, CDR2 SQIVND (reference sequence). The CDR3 has 12 residues. DNA for the CDR3: TGTGCCACAAGCGGGGAGCTATACGAGCAGTACTTC. This encodes CATSGELYEQYF.